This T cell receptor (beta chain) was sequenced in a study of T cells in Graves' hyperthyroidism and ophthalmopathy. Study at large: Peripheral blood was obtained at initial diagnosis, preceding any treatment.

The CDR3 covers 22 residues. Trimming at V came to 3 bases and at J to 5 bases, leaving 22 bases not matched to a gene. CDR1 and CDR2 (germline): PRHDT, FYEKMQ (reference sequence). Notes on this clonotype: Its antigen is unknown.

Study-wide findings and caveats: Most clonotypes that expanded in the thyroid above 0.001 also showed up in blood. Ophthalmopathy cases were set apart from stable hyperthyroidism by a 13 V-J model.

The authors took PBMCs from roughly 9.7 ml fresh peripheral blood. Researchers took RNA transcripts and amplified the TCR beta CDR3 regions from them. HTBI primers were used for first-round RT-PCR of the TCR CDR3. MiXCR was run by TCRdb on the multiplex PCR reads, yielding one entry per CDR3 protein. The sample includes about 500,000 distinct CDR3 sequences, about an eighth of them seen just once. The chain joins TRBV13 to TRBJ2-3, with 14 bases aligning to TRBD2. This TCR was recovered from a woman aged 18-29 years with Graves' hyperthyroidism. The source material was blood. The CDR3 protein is CASSLGLAGAPTSTGTRDTQYF. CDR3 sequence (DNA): TGTGCCAGCAGCTTGGGACTAGCGGGAGCTCCTACCTCTACGGGTACACGAGATACGCAGTATTTT.